These 29 T cell receptor beta chains were all obtained from the same sample, sequenced in a study of T-cell memory formation after mild COVID-19. TCRdb reprocessed the 5' RACE reads with MiXCR, giving one entry per CDR3 protein. The table records 500,000 to 650,000 distinct CDR3 sequences, about a fifth of them present only once. Sequencing was carried out using PBMCs or a T cell subset sorted from them (not recorded which). The receptors stem from an adult woman who had mild COVID-19 (a few samples of this study predate the infection). Cell type and time point are not known.

The chain links TRBV18 to TRBJ1-6, with 7 nucleotides matching TRBD1. The CDR3 contains 15 residues. V gave up 4 bases and J gave up 7 bases; unmatched junction bases: 7. Germline V gene data show CDR1 as KGHSH and CDR2 as LQKENI. The chain's CDR3 is CASSRGQEANSPLHF. CDR3 sequence (DNA): TGTGCCAGCTCACGCGGACAGGAGGCGAATTCACCCCTCCACTTT.

The V and J genes are TRBV4-1 and TRBJ2-1; D unclear. Per germline, CDR1 MGHRA and CDR2 YSYEKL. The length of the CDR3 is 17 residues. Trimming took off 1 base at V and 3 bases at J, with 16 bases between the two ends. In nucleotides, the CDR3 is TGCGCCAGCAGCCAAGTAATTTCGCCTCTGGACTACAATGAGCAGTTCTTC. The encoded protein is CASSQVISPLDYNEQFF.

The chain employs TRBV5-1 and TRBJ2-7, with D unresolved. Trimming removed 7 bases at V and 0 bases at J, with 20 bases between. The length of the CDR3 is 16 residues. Germline CDR1 and CDR2: SGHRS and YFSETQ. CDR3 sequence: CASHPGTQESSYEQYF. CDR3 coding DNA: TGCGCCAGCCACCCGGGTACGCAGGAGAGCTCCTACGAGCAGTACTTC.

The rearrangement links TRBV30 to TRBJ1-2, with 11 nucleotides matching TRBD1. Germline V gives CDR1 GTSNPN, CDR2 SVGIG (reference sequence). The CDR3 contains 13 residues. V was clipped by 5 bases and J by 7 bases; unmatched bases: 6. For the CDR3, the DNA is TGTGCCTGGTCGGACAGGGGGCGACCTGGCTACACCTTC. Its protein product is CAWSDRGRPGYTF.

This clonotype was observed many times. CDR3 residues: CASSLRDRGYNEQFF. As DNA, the CDR3 is TGCGCCAGCAGCTTACGGGACAGGGGATACAATGAGCAGTTCTTC. V is TRBV5-1 and J is TRBJ2-1; 10 nucleotides align to TRBD1. V shed 2 bases, J shed 4 bases, and the junction held 3 bases outside the gene matches. Germline-derived CDR1 and CDR2 are SGHRS and YFSETQ. CDR3 length: 15 amino acids.

V gene TRBV6-5 combines with J gene TRBJ2-7; 9 nucleotides align to TRBD1. The CDR3 length is 14 residues. Germline CDR1 is MNHEY and CDR2 is SVGAGI. V lost 8 bases to trimming and J lost 6 bases; unmatched junction nucleotides: 11. This CDR3 reads CASWNRGRPGEQYF. In DNA, the CDR3 is TGTGCCAGCTGGAACAGGGGGCGACCTGGCGAGCAGTACTTC.

This clonotype turned up a few times. The chain recombines TRBV5-1 with TRBJ2-3; 11 nucleotides agree with TRBD2. V shed 3 bases, J shed 2 bases, and the junction held 5 bases outside the gene matches. This CDR3 comprises 16 residues. Per the germline V gene, CDR1 is SGHRS and CDR2 is YFSETQ. The chain's CDR3 is CASSSTSGSNTDTQYF. The CDR3 DNA is TGCGCCAGCAGCTCCACTAGCGGGAGTAACACAGATACGCAGTATTTT.

Notes on this clonotype: A read error may account for a junction end that differs from germline. V is TRBV6-6 and J is TRBJ2-7, with 7 bases that match TRBD1. This CDR3 is 19 amino acids long. Per the germline V gene, CDR1 is MNHNY and CDR2 is SVGAGI (reference sequence). Here the CDR3 DNA reads TGTGCCAGCGGTTACCGAGGACAGGAGCTACCTACCCCCACGAACGAGCAGTACTTC. It yields the protein CASGYRGQELPTPTNEQYF.

V usage is TRBV6-5 and J usage is TRBJ2-3; tentative D call: TRBD1 (5 bases). This CDR3 is 16 amino acids long. Trimming pared 0 bases from V and 3 bases from J, leaving 13 bases between. Germline V gives CDR1 MNHEY, CDR2 SVGAGI. The chain's CDR3 is CASSYSSGFGTDTQYF. As DNA, the CDR3 is TGTGCCAGCAGTTACTCCTCAGGGTTTGGTACAGATACGCAGTATTTT.

The chain has TRBV29-1 and TRBJ2-1, with 8 bases that match TRBD1. This CDR3 is 15 amino acids long. Germline V lookup: CDR1 SQVTM, CDR2 ANQGSEA. V lost 4 bases, J lost 4 bases, and 9 bases stayed unmatched. CDR3: CSVATGTGDYNEQFF. The CDR3 bases are TGCAGCGTTGCAACCGGGACAGGTGATTACAATGAGCAGTTCTTC.

The chain is built from TRBV5-6 and TRBJ2-1, with D unresolved. V was clipped by 2 bases and J by 5 bases, with 8 bases between them. The CDR3 has 13 amino acids. Germline lookup yields CDR1 SGHDT and CDR2 YYEEEE. CDR3 sequence (DNA): TGTGCCAGCAGCTTCGGAGTCGACAATGAGCAGTTCTTC. Translated, it gives CASSFGVDNEQFF.

This clonotype has more than one count but fewer than ten. The chain couples TRBV15 to TRBJ1-5, with D unresolved. The germline gives CDR1 LNHNV, CDR2 YYDKDF (reference sequence). The CDR3 extends over 13 amino acids. Trimming shortened V by 3 bases and J by 3 bases, and 6 bases separated the two germline ends. The CDR3 sequence: CATSREPNQPQHF. Here the CDR3 DNA reads TGTGCCACCAGCAGGGAACCCAATCAGCCCCAGCATTTT. The full variable domain, rest sourced from reference TRBV15 and TRBJ1-5, is DAMVIQNPRYQVTQFGKPVTLSCSQTLNHNVMYWYQQKSSQAPKLLFHYYDKDFNNEADTPDNFQSRRPNTSFCFLDIRSPGLGDTAMYLCATSREPNQPQHFGDGTRLSIL.

This clonotype appeared many times. The chain has TRBV7-8 and TRBJ2-3; D remains unclear. CDR1 is SGHVS and CDR2 is FQNEAQ in the germline V gene. Trimming stripped 5 bases from V and 2 bases from J, with 17 bases between. The CDR3 length is 16 residues. The CDR3 DNA follows: TGTGCCAGCAGCACGACCCGGCCTACGACCACAGATACGCAGTATTTT. Its translation is CASSTTRPTTTDTQYF.

The rearrangement uses TRBV14 and TRBJ2-5; D is unclear. V was clipped by 0 bases and J by 2 bases, with 7 bases between them. Germline-derived CDR1 and CDR2 are SGHDN and FVKESK. The CDR3 consists of 14 residues. CDR3 sequence reads: CASSQEWQQETQYF. CDR3 nucleotides: TGTGCCAGCAGCCAAGAATGGCAGCAAGAGACCCAGTACTTC.

The gene calls are TRBV12-3 or TRBV12-4 and TRBJ1-1; no reliable D call. With 8 bases removed from V and 5 bases from J, the gap between germline ends came to 18 bases. The CDR3 totals 14 residues. The CDR3 here is CASRREAVGTEAFF. The CDR3 bases are TGTGCCAGCCGGCGGGAAGCCGTGGGGACTGAAGCTTTCTTT.

The J gene is TRBJ2-3, the V gene TRBV29-1, with a weak D call TRBD2 (5 bases). CDR1 SQVTM and CDR2 ANQGSEA come from the germline V gene. The CDR3 has 13 residues. V lost 3 bases, J lost 4 bases, and 11 bases lay in between. The CDR3 spells CSVERVRADTQYF. The CDR3 nucleotides read TGCAGCGTTGAGCGGGTCCGGGCAGATACGCAGTATTTT.

The V gene is TRBV25-1, the J gene TRBJ2-7; a possible D gene is TRBD2 (5 bases). Deletions cut 1 base from V and 2 bases from J, with 12 bases between. CDR3 length equals 15 residues. Germline assignment: CDR1 MGHDK and CDR2 SYGVNS. CDR3 sequence: CASSESGVLAYEQYF. For the CDR3, the DNA is TGTGCCAGCAGTGAATCCGGGGTCCTAGCCTACGAGCAGTACTTC.

The rearrangement links TRBV9 to TRBJ2-1; TRBD2 aligns across 10 bases. Per the germline V gene, CDR1 is SGDLS and CDR2 is YYNGEE. V trimming: 2 bases; J trimming: 6 bases; junction bases outside the gene matches: 8. CDR3 length: 16 residues. The CDR3 sequence is CASSVMASGRSNEQFF. For the CDR3, the DNA is TGTGCCAGCAGCGTCATGGCTAGCGGGAGATCCAATGAGCAGTTCTTC.

The CDR3 coding sequence is TGTGCCAGCAGTCTTATGGGAATTAACTATGGCTACACCTTC. Encoded protein: CASSLMGINYGYTF. The chain uses TRBV7-2 and TRBJ1-2; no clear D. V dropped 6 bases and J dropped 1 base, with 12 bases sitting between them. The CDR3 is 14 amino acids. Germline V gene lookup returns CDR1 SGHTA and CDR2 FQGNSA.

V usage is TRBV2 and J usage is TRBJ2-2; D gene unclear. The V gene's germline CDR1 is SNHLY and CDR2 FYNNEI. This CDR3 is built from 14 residues. The ends were cut back, 2 bases at V and 4 bases at J, with 8 bases in the middle. For the CDR3, the DNA is TGTGCCAGCAGTGAACACGAGGTCACCGGGGAGCTGTTTTTT. Protein: CASSEHEVTGELFF.

This clonotype appeared a single time. This chain uses TRBV29-1 with TRBJ1-1; tentatively, D is TRBD1 (6 bases). The germline CDR1 and CDR2 sequences are SQVTM and ANQGSEA. The CDR3 is 11 residues long. V was trimmed by 5 bases and J by 7 bases, leaving 11 bases between them. The CDR3 loop reads CSVPEGGEAFF. Written as DNA, the CDR3 is TGCAGCGTTCCGGAGGGGGGTGAAGCTTTCTTT.

This clonotype has a handful of counts. V is TRBV7-9 and J is TRBJ2-7; D is uncertain. Germline CDR1 reads SEHNR; CDR2 reads FQNEAQ (reference sequence). The CDR3 sequence is 13 residues long. V was trimmed by 1 base and J by 4 bases, leaving 8 bases between them. The CDR3 protein is CASSLGDGYEQYF. CDR3 DNA sequence: TGTGCCAGCAGCTTAGGAGACGGGTACGAGCAGTACTTC.

This clonotype appeared a few times. The genes are TRBV20-1 and TRBJ2-7; D gene uncertain. This CDR3 has 12 amino acids. The germline V gene has CDR1 DFQATT and CDR2 SNEGSKA (reference sequence). V was pared by 0 bases and J by 6 bases, with 9 bases between. The CDR3 DNA sequence: TGCAGTGCTAGAGATAAAAGGTCCGAGCAGTACTTC. It codes for CSARDKRSEQYF.

In its sample, this clonotype was seen a few times. The chain combines TRBV9 with TRBJ2-7; D is undetermined. V was cut by 0 bases and J by 4 bases, with 11 bases left in between. The germline V gene encodes CDR1 SGDLS and CDR2 YYNGEE. CDR3 size: 14 residues. CDR3: CASSVALGRYEQYF. The CDR3 DNA is TGTGCCAGCAGCGTAGCATTAGGGCGGTACGAGCAGTACTTC.

This clonotype was detected a few times. The chain employs TRBV12-5 and TRBJ2-5, with unresolved D. The CDR3 extends over 13 amino acids. V was cut by 2 bases and J by 5 bases, with 9 bases left in between. From germline, CDR1 is LGHNT and CDR2 FRNRAP. The CDR3 DNA follows: TGTGCTAGTGGTTTGTCGACCTGGGAGACCCAGTACTTC. Protein sequence: CASGLSTWETQYF. The full variable domain, in which reference TRBV12-5 and TRBJ2-5 provide the parts outside the CDR3, is DARVTQTPRHKVTEMGQEVTMRCQPILGHNTVFWYRQTMMQGLELLAYFRNRAPLDDSGMPKDRFSAEMPDATLATLKIQPSEPRDSAVYFCASGLSTWETQYFGPGTRLLVL.

The DNA of the CDR3 is TGTGCCAGCAGTCCAATCCCTCGCGGATCGAATGAGCAGTTCTTC. This encodes CASSPIPRGSNEQFF. This rearrangement joins TRBV6-5 to TRBJ2-1; no definite D call. The CDR3 consists of 15 residues. Germline V CDR1 and CDR2: MNHEY, SVGAGI. Trimming took 5 bases from V and 7 from J, leaving 18 bases between them.

V and J are TRBV24-1 and TRBJ1-5; D unresolved. Germline V gives CDR1 KGHDR, CDR2 SFDVKD. The CDR3 loop spans 16 amino acids. V lost 5 bases to trimming and J lost 2 bases, with 15 bases between them. The CDR3 loop reads CATSVNGNSGNQPQHF. The DNA for the CDR3 is TGTGCCACCAGTGTGAATGGGAATTCAGGCAATCAGCCCCAGCATTTT.

This clonotype has just a few counts. V and J are TRBV6-5 and TRBJ1-2, with 8 bases identical to TRBD1. With V trimmed by 6 bases and J by 4 bases, 7 bases remained unmatched. The CDR3 is 14 residues long. Per germline, CDR1 MNHEY and CDR2 SVGAGI. Here the CDR3 reads CASREPGQAYGYTF. The CDR3 DNA reads as TGTGCCAGCAGGGAACCGGGACAGGCCTATGGCTACACCTTC.

The table lists this clonotype with a few counts. The chain couples TRBV12-3 or TRBV12-4 to TRBJ1-5, with a weak D call TRBD1 (5 bases). The CDR3 spans 15 residues. V was cut by 4 bases and J by 6 bases, with 16 bases left in between. The CDR3: CASSSIGGEPQPQHF. In DNA, the CDR3 is TGTGCCAGCAGTTCTATTGGGGGGGAACCTCAGCCCCAGCATTTT.